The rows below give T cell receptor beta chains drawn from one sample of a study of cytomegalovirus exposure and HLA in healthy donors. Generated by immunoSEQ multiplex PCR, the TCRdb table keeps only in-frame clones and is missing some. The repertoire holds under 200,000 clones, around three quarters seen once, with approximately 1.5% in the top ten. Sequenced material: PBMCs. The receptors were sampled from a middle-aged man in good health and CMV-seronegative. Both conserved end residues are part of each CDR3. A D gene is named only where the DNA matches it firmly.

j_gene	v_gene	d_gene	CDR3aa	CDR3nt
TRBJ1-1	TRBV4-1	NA	CASSQPGDANTEAFF	TGCGCCAGCAGCCAACCGGGAGACGCGAACACTGAAGCTTTCTTT
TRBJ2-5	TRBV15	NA	CATSRGIGRAGETQYF	TGTGCCACCAGCAGAGGGATCGGCAGGGCGGGGGAGACCCAGTACTTC
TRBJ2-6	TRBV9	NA	CASSVLGGLGGANGLTF	TGTGCCAGCAGCGTATTGGGGGGGCTAGGAGGGGCCAACGGCCTGACTTTC
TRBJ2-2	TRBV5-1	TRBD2	CASSPRGSGETGELFF	TGCGCCAGCAGCCCACGCGGGAGTGGGGAGACCGGGGAGCTGTTTTTT
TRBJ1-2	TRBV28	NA	CASTSSGAGYTF	TGTGCCAGCACCTCCAGTGGGGCAGGCTACACCTTC
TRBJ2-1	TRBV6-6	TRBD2	CASSYPGGGEQFF	TGTGCCAGCAGTTACCCGGGGGGGGGTGAGCAGTTCTTC
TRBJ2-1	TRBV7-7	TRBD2	CASSPFVAGVYNEQFF	TGTGCCAGCAGCCCCTTCGTAGCGGGGGTTTACAATGAGCAGTTCTTC
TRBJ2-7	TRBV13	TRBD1	CASSARDRFYEQYF	TGTGCCAGCAGCGCGAGGGACAGGTTTTACGAGCAGTACTTC
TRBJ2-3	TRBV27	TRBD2	CASSLSGRSGDTQYF	TGTGCCAGCAGTCTTAGCGGGAGGTCTGGGGATACGCAGTATTTT
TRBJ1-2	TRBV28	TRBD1	CASRAGGERGYTF	TGTGCCAGCAGGGCAGGGGGAGAACGTGGCTACACCTTC
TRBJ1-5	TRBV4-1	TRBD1	CASSQTGGFQPQHF	TGCGCCAGCAGCCAGACAGGGGGGTTCCAGCCCCAGCATTTT
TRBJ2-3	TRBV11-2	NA	CASSLILPDTQYF	TGTGCCAGCAGCTTAATCCTACCGGATACGCAGTATTTT
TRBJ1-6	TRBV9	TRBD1	CASSVAGGEGSPLHF	TGTGCCAGCAGCGTTGCAGGGGGCGAAGGTTCACCCCTCCACTTT
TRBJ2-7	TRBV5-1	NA	CASSLARQGYPSEQYF	TGCGCCAGCAGCTTGGCGAGGCAGGGCTACCCGTCCGAGCAGTACTTC
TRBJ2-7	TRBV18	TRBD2	CASSLGERGTYEQYF	TGTGCCAGCTCTCTGGGGGAGCGGGGAACCTACGAGCAGTACTTC
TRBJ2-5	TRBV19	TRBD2	CASRPGLAGQETQYF	TGTGCCAGTAGACCGGGACTAGCGGGGCAAGAGACCCAGTACTTC
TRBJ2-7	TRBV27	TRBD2	CASSLLAVTSSYEQYF	TGTGCCAGCAGTTTACTAGCGGTTACGAGCTCCTACGAGCAGTACTTC
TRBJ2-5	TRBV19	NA	CASSISADATQYF	TGTGCCAGTAGTATAAGCGCGGATGCGACCCAGTACTTC